The sequence of this TCR beta chain was determined in a study of shared clonotypes between healthy human individuals. Terminally differentiated effector memory CD45RA+ cells were excluded from the naive CD8 cells, which were CD45RO-negative and positively selected for CCR7. Data came from immunoSEQ multiplex PCR; TCRdb stores just in-frame clones and leaves some out. The table shows about 2,200,000 clones, with about 92% occurring only once. This TCR was recovered from a man aged 18 to 35 in good health. Some clones in this sample may be carry-over from other donors' samples. The sequencing sample was made of naive CD8+ T cells from PBMCs.

The CDR3 region has the DNA TGTGCCAGTAGTATCATCGGGGGGAATAGCAATCAGCCCCAGCATTTT. It is translated as CASSIIGGNSNQPQHF. The V call is TRBV19, the J call TRBJ1-5; a possible D gene is TRBD1 (5 bases). CDR1 and CDR2 from the germline V gene are LNHDA and SQIVND (reference sequence). V lost 3 bases and J 0 bases, leaving 12 bases between the germline ends. This CDR3 contains 16 residues.